Below, 19 T cell receptor beta chains from the same sample are listed, as sequenced in a study of cytomegalovirus exposure and HLA in healthy donors. PCR was performed using 60 Vbeta and 13 Jbeta primers. TCRdb's table, derived via immunoSEQ multiplex PCR, lists solely in-frame clones and lacks some. The data contain 45,000 to 65,000 clones, 55% to 80% of them singletons. The sample consisted of PBMCs. These receptors were obtained from a woman in her 50s in good health and CMV-seropositive.

This chain joins TRBV9 and TRBJ1-2; D is possibly TRBD1 (5 bases). CDR1 is SGDLS and CDR2 is YYNGEE in the germline V gene. V was clipped by 6 bases and J by 1 base, with 13 bases between them. The CDR3 contains 14 residues. The CDR3 DNA reads TGTGCCAGCACCCTCGGCAGGGATAACTATGGCTACACCTTC. This encodes CASTLGRDNYGYTF.

This clone is a singleton in its sample. CDR3 nucleotide sequence: TGTGCCAGCAGCAAAAGAAGGGGGACTAGCGGCTACACCTTC. Translated: CASSKRRGTSGYTF. The chain joins TRBV21-1 to TRBJ1-2. TRBV21-1 constitutes a pseudogene. This CDR3 is 14 amino acids long.

The chain couples TRBV5-1 to TRBJ1-2; D is ambiguous. Germline CDR1 reads SGHRS; CDR2 reads YFSETQ. The CDR3 has 14 amino acids. Trimming removed 5 bases at V and 1 base at J, with 12 bases between. CDR3 sequence reads: CASRRSRDNYGYTF. DNA for the CDR3: TGCGCCAGCAGACGATCGAGGGATAACTATGGCTACACCTTC.

The chain uses TRBV5-6 and TRBJ1-4; D is unclear. The CDR3 spans 13 residues. The germline CDR1 and CDR2 sequences are SGHDT and YYEEEE. Trimming took 4 bases from V and 7 from J, leaving 11 bases between them. CDR3 nucleotide sequence: TGTGCCAGCAGCGCCCTGGGAGTTGAAAAACTGTTTTTT. Its protein product is CASSALGVEKLFF.

The chain joins TRBV2 to TRBJ2-7, with D maybe TRBD1 (6 bases). From germline, CDR1 is SNHLY and CDR2 FYNNEI. The CDR3 loop spans 13 amino acids. Trimming shortened V by 4 bases and J by 3 bases, and 10 bases separated the two germline ends. CDR3 nucleotide sequence: TGTGCCAGCAGTGTACAGGGCAGCTACGAGCAGTACTTC. It yields the protein CASSVQGSYEQYF.

Only one count was recorded for this clone. The V and J genes are TRBV5-6 and TRBJ2-1, with D unclear. The V end lost 6 bases, the J end lost 0 bases, and 10 bases lay between the germline ends. Germline V gives CDR1 SGHDT, CDR2 YYEEEE. CDR3 size: 14 residues. The CDR3 protein is CASTLSYSYNEQFF. CDR3 in DNA: TGTGCCAGCACCCTTTCGTACTCCTACAATGAGCAGTTCTTC.

This chain connects TRBV7-2 to TRBJ1-5, with D unclear. CDR3 length equals 14 residues. The V gene lost 4 bases and the J gene lost 6 bases, with 13 bases spanning the gap. Germline V gene lookup returns CDR1 SGHTA and CDR2 FQGNSA. The CDR3: CASSSMRSGQPQHF. CDR3 sequence (DNA): TGTGCCAGCAGCTCAATGAGATCGGGTCAGCCCCAGCATTTT.

The chain uses TRBV11-2 and TRBJ2-2; TRBD2 matches at 7 bases. Germline V gene sequence: CDR1 SGHAT, CDR2 FQNNGV. V was clipped by 7 bases and J by 2 bases; unmatched bases: 7. The CDR3 is made up of 15 amino acids. CDR3 bases: TGTGCCAGCACCCTTAGCGGGTCAAACACCGGGGAGCTGTTTTTT. This translates into CASTLSGSNTGELFF.

V usage is TRBV2 and J usage is TRBJ2-7, with TRBD1 matching over 10 bases. The germline V gene encodes CDR1 SNHLY and CDR2 FYNNEI. V was pared by 7 bases and J by 3 bases, with 3 bases of the junction left unmatched. The CDR3 runs 13 residues. This CDR3 is CASTRDRGYEQYF. The CDR3 bases are TGTGCCAGCACCAGGGACAGGGGCTACGAGCAGTACTTC.

V usage is TRBV6-5 and J usage is TRBJ2-1, with 11 bases aligning to TRBD2. V lost 6 bases to trimming and J lost 6 bases; unmatched junction nucleotides: 7. Germline values: CDR1 MNHEY, CDR2 SVGAGI. The CDR3 runs to 15 residues. Here the CDR3 reads CASRKLSGRGNEQFF. CDR3 in DNA: TGTGCCAGCAGAAAACTTAGCGGGAGGGGCAATGAGCAGTTCTTC.

CDR3 sequence reads: CASSLGQRNTEAFF. CDR3 nucleotides: TGTGCCAGCAGCTTAGGGCAACGGAACACTGAAGCTTTCTTT. V usage is TRBV7-2 and J usage is TRBJ1-1; D uncertain. V was cut by 1 base and J by 1 base, with 7 bases left in between. Looked up from germline, CDR1 is SGHTA and CDR2 is FQGNSA. CDR3 length equals 14 residues.

This clone was recorded a few times. V gene TRBV9 combines with J gene TRBJ2-1; 9 bases map to TRBD2. CDR1 is SGDLS, CDR2 YYNGEE, per germline. J was trimmed by 5 bases and V by 0 bases; bases with no gene match: 6. This CDR3 has 16 residues. The CDR3 sequence: CASSVAISGGHNEQFF. The CDR3 region has the DNA TGTGCCAGCAGCGTAGCTATTAGCGGGGGTCACAATGAGCAGTTCTTC.

The chain carries TRBV6-5 and TRBJ1-1, with D unclear. This CDR3 is 13 amino acids long. Germline CDR1 and CDR2: MNHEY and SVGAGI. The germline V and J ends were trimmed by 6 bases and 0 bases, with 8 bases remaining between them. The CDR3 here is CASRRGMNTEAFF. CDR3 nucleotides: TGTGCCAGCAGGCGGGGTATGAACACTGAAGCTTTCTTT.

The chain recombines TRBV19 with TRBJ1-2, with 9 bases matching TRBD1. CDR3 size: 14 residues. Trimming at V came to 7 bases and at J to 8 bases, leaving 11 bases not matched to a gene. Germline loops: CDR1 LNHDA, CDR2 SQIVND (reference sequence). CDR3 nucleotides: TGTGCCAGTAAAAGCCTGGGACAGGGCGTAGGCTACACCTTC. Its translation is CASKSLGQGVGYTF. The variable domain in full, with the rest retrieved from reference TRBV19 and TRBJ1-2, is DGGITQSPKYLFRKEGQNVTLSCEQNLNHDAMYWYRQDPGQGLRLIYYSQIVNDFQKGDIAEGYSVSREKKESFPLTVTSAQKNPTAFYLCASKSLGQGVGYTFGSGTRLTVV.

The J gene is TRBJ1-1, the V gene TRBV7-8; D perhaps matches TRBD1 (6 bases). The CDR3 totals 12 residues. Per the germline V gene, CDR1 is SGHVS and CDR2 is FQNEAQ. V dropped 6 bases and J dropped 11 bases, with 16 bases sitting between them. The CDR3 sequence is CASSLSTGQAFF. Here the CDR3 DNA reads TGTGCCAGCAGTCTTAGTACAGGGCAGGCTTTCTTT.

The V and J genes are TRBV14 and TRBJ1-2; TRBD1 matches at 8 bases. The ends lost 5 bases at V and 7 bases at J; junction bases unmatched: 12. There are 15 residues in the CDR3. CDR1 and CDR2 from the germline V gene are SGHDN and FVKESK. The CDR3 bases are TGTGCCAGCAGCGTTCCCGGGACAGGATTCTCTGGCTACACCTTC. It codes for CASSVPGTGFSGYTF. Full variable domain (missing parts from reference TRBV14 and TRBJ1-2): EAGVTQFPSHSVIEKGQTVTLRCDPISGHDNLYWYRRVMGKEIKFLLHFVKESKQDESGMPNNRFLAERTGGTYSTLKVQPAELEDSGVYFCASSVPGTGFSGYTFGSGTRLTVV.

The rearrangement links TRBV6-5 to TRBJ2-7; 8 nucleotides line up with TRBD2. Per the germline V gene, CDR1 is MNHEY and CDR2 is SVGAGI. V shed 6 bases and J 6 bases; nucleotides not matched to a gene: 7. The length of the CDR3 is 13 residues. For the CDR3, the DNA is TGTGCCAGCAGCCCGGGACTAGTTAGCGAGCAGTACTTC. This translates into CASSPGLVSEQYF.

The rearrangement links TRBV5-6 to TRBJ1-2; 8 bases are shared with TRBD1. The germline V gene encodes CDR1 SGHDT and CDR2 YYEEEE. The CDR3 spans 17 residues. With 3 bases clipped from V and 2 bases from J, the junction kept 12 bases outside the gene matches. This CDR3 reads CASSSWDRSDGNYGYTF. The CDR3 nucleotides are TGTGCCAGCAGCTCCTGGGACAGGTCAGACGGGAACTATGGCTACACCTTC.

The CDR3 coding sequence is TGCGCCAGCAGCTCTGGGAGTACCGGGGAGCTGTTTTTT. Protein product: CASSSGSTGELFF. The gene calls are TRBV4-3 and TRBJ2-2; a possible D gene is TRBD2 (5 bases). This CDR3 comprises 13 residues. CDR1 and CDR2 from the germline V gene are LGHNA and YSLEER. Trimming took 5 bases from V and 5 from J, leaving 9 bases between them.